A single sample is the source of the 25 T cell receptor beta chains below, sequenced in a study of blood T cell repertoires in COVID-19. The protocol was immunoSEQ multiplex PCR, while the TCRdb copy is restricted to in-frame clones and leaves out a portion. The sample has 200,000 or so clones, about four fifths seen once. The sequenced sample was peripheral blood. These receptors were obtained from a woman between 65 and 79 years old with active or convalescent COVID-19.

The rearrangement uses TRBV3-1 (or the pseudogene TRBV3-2) and TRBJ2-5, with 7 bases that match TRBD2. After removal of 7 bases from V and 0 bases from J, the junction contained 8 bases not matched to a gene. CDR1 is LGHDT and CDR2 is YNNKEL in the germline V gene (reference sequence). This CDR3 is built from 15 residues. The CDR3 spells CASTPWGGDQETQYF. The CDR3 DNA reads as TGTGCCAGCACCCCTTGGGGGGGAGACCAAGAGACCCAGTACTTC.

The chain employs TRBV16 and TRBJ2-7; no clear D gene. Germline V gene data show CDR1 as KGHSY and CDR2 as FQNENV. This CDR3 region has 15 residues. V was shortened by 2 bases and J by 0 bases, with 11 bases between the two germline ends. CDR3 amino acids: CASSQGQASSYEQYF. In DNA form, the CDR3 reads TGTGCCAGCAGCCAAGGGCAGGCGAGCTCCTACGAGCAGTACTTC.

This sequence joins TRBV7-6 and TRBJ2-1; TRBD1 might be the D (6 bases). Trimming pared 3 bases from V and 7 bases from J, leaving 10 bases between. The CDR3 runs to 13 residues. The V gene's germline CDR1 is SGHVS and CDR2 FNYEAQ. This chain's CDR3 is CASSFLQGNEQFF. CDR3 DNA sequence: TGTGCCAGCAGCTTTCTCCAGGGGAATGAGCAGTTCTTC.

This chain uses TRBV6-5 with TRBJ2-5; 11 bases are a match to TRBD1. The J segment lost 5 bases and the V segment lost 3 bases, leaving 8 bases of the junction unmatched. CDR3 length: 16 amino acids. CDR1 is MNHEY and CDR2 is SVGAGI in the germline V gene. CDR3: CASSYSPGTGGETQYF. CDR3 nucleotide sequence: TGTGCCAGCAGTTATTCCCCCGGGACAGGGGGGGAGACCCAGTACTTC.

The J gene is TRBJ2-7, the V gene TRBV5-4; 8 bases align to TRBD2. Losses at the gene ends were 4 bases for V and 2 bases for J; bases not matched to a gene: 5. This CDR3 region has 14 residues. CDR1 is SGHNT, CDR2 YYREEE, per germline (reference sequence). As DNA, the CDR3 is TGTGCCAGCAGCCCGCGGGAGGCCCCCTACGAGCAGTACTTC. It specifies CASSPREAPYEQYF.

The chain is built from TRBV28 and TRBJ1-2; 9 positions agree with TRBD1. The CDR3 has 14 residues. The germline CDR1 and CDR2 sequences are MDHEN and SYDVKM. V lost 6 bases to trimming and J lost 4 bases; unmatched junction nucleotides: 6. The CDR3 protein is CASSRDRDGYGYTF. The DNA for the CDR3 is TGTGCCAGCAGCCGGGACAGGGATGGCTATGGCTACACCTTC.

The chain couples TRBV27 to TRBJ1-4, with a weak D call TRBD1 (6 bases). V lost 7 bases and J lost 6, with 15 bases in between. Looked up from germline, CDR1 is MNHEY and CDR2 is SMNVEV (reference sequence). The CDR3 extends over 14 amino acids. Written as DNA, the CDR3 is TGTGCCAGCAAGAGGTTACAGGGCTATGAAAAACTGTTTTTT. Residues: CASKRLQGYEKLFF.

J is TRBJ2-7 and V is TRBV5-1; D perhaps matches TRBD1 (5 bases). The CDR3 sequence is 15 residues long. Germline values: CDR1 SGHRS, CDR2 YFSETQ. The V end was cut by 0 bases, the J end by 4 bases, with 14 bases between. CDR3 in amino acids: CASSLDRSATYEQYF. CDR3 nucleotide sequence: TGCGCCAGCAGCTTGGACAGGAGCGCTACTTACGAGCAGTACTTC.

The rearrangement links TRBV3-1 (or the pseudogene TRBV3-2) to TRBJ2-7; the D gene is possibly TRBD2 (5 bases). The V end lost 1 base, the J end lost 2 bases, and 9 bases lay between the germline ends. CDR3 size: 14 residues. Germline assignment: CDR1 LGHDT and CDR2 YNNKEL (reference sequence). CDR3 nucleotides: TGTGCCAGCAGCCAAGTTCTAGCTACCTACGAGCAGTACTTC. Protein: CASSQVLATYEQYF.

The chain has TRBV6-2 or TRBV6-3 and TRBJ2-5; 9 bases match TRBD1. This CDR3 is 17 amino acids long. Germline CDR1 and CDR2: MNHEY and SVGEGT. V gave up 2 bases and J gave up 4 bases; unmatched junction bases: 11. The CDR3 DNA follows: TGTGCCAGCAGTTACCGGCGGGACAGGGTCGAGGGAGAGACCCAGTACTTC. Its protein is CASSYRRDRVEGETQYF.

The rearrangement links TRBV28 to TRBJ1-2, with a weak D call TRBD1 (5 bases). This CDR3 spans 12 amino acids. V dropped 6 bases and J dropped 5 bases, with 10 bases sitting between them. CDR1 is MDHEN, CDR2 SYDVKM, per germline. Written as DNA, the CDR3 is TGTGCCAGCAGGCCGGGGGGATATGGCTACACCTTC. Its translation is CASRPGGYGYTF.

The chain joins TRBV19 to TRBJ1-5; D unclear. V was pared by 7 bases and J by 3 bases, with 13 bases between. The CDR3 covers 14 residues. Germline lookup yields CDR1 LNHDA and CDR2 SQIVND (reference sequence). The chain's CDR3 is CASTHSRLNQPQHF. The CDR3 region has the DNA TGTGCCAGTACCCACTCGAGGCTCAATCAGCCCCAGCATTTT.

V gene TRBV6-5 combines with J gene TRBJ1-1; 9 positions match TRBD1. The germline gives CDR1 MNHEY, CDR2 SVGAGI. V shed 6 bases, J shed 7 bases, and the junction held 6 bases outside the gene matches. The CDR3 covers 13 residues. The chain's CDR3 is CASRKTGGVEAFF. Written as DNA, the CDR3 is TGTGCCAGCAGAAAGACAGGGGGGGTTGAAGCTTTCTTT.

The CDR3 spells CASRNPRTYTQYF. The CDR3 DNA is TGTGCCAGTAGAAACCCGAGGACTTATACGCAGTATTTT. V gene TRBV19 combines with J gene TRBJ2-3; perhaps TRBD2 as D (5 bases). CDR3 size: 13 residues. Trimming removed 6 bases at V and 7 bases at J, with 14 bases between. The germline CDR1 and CDR2 sequences are LNHDA and SQIVND (reference sequence).

The rearrangement joins TRBV5-6 to TRBJ1-2; D gene unclear. V was trimmed by 2 bases and J by 2 bases, leaving 13 bases between them. Per germline, CDR1 SGHDT and CDR2 YYEEEE. The CDR3 covers 15 residues. The CDR3 bases are TGTGCCAGCAGCTTCGACTTTAACGCGAACTATGGCTACACCTTC. It encodes CASSFDFNANYGYTF.

This rearrangement joins TRBV11-2 to TRBJ1-2, with TRBD1 identical over 9 bases. The CDR3 loop spans 14 amino acids. In germline, CDR1 is SGHAT, CDR2 FQNNGV. V lost 5 bases, J lost 8 bases, and 9 bases stayed unmatched. Here the CDR3 reads CASSPQGQGRGYTF. The CDR3 coding sequence is TGTGCCAGCAGCCCACAGGGACAGGGTAGGGGCTACACCTTC.

The chain carries TRBV7-3 and TRBJ2-1, with D possibly matching TRBD2 (5 bases). The CDR3 consists of 15 residues. Trimming took off 6 bases at V and 0 bases at J, with 12 bases between the two ends. Germline CDR1 and CDR2: SGHTA and FQGTGA. The CDR3 is CASRQTGSSYNEQFF. The CDR3 DNA is TGTGCCAGCAGGCAGACTGGGAGCTCCTACAATGAGCAGTTCTTC. Together with reference TRBV7-3 and TRBJ2-1, the CDR3 gives the full variable domain: GAGVSQTPSNKVTEKGKYVELRCDPISGHTALYWYRQSLGQGPEFLIYFQGTGAADDSGLPNDRFFAVRPEGSVSTLKIQRTERGDSAVYLCASRQTGSSYNEQFFGPGTRLTVL.

The rearrangement joins TRBV2 to TRBJ2-7; D is ambiguous. This CDR3 has 14 residues. Trimming cost V 4 bases and J 5 bases, with 15 bases left between them. Germline-derived CDR1 and CDR2 are SNHLY and FYNNEI. This CDR3 is CASSVGWVAHEQYF. The DNA of the CDR3 is TGTGCCAGCAGTGTAGGTTGGGTAGCCCACGAGCAGTACTTC.

The J gene is TRBJ1-1, the V gene TRBV18; the match to TRBD1 covers 11 bases. The germline CDR1 and CDR2 sequences are KGHSH and LQKENI. The CDR3 extends over 16 amino acids. V trimming: 4 bases; J trimming: 3 bases; junction bases outside the gene matches: 7. This CDR3 is CASSRTGGHRDTEAFF. The CDR3 bases are TGTGCCAGCTCACGGACAGGGGGCCATCGGGACACTGAAGCTTTCTTT.

The chain links TRBV9 to TRBJ2-7, with TRBD2 matching over 14 bases. There are 15 residues in the CDR3. Germline V gives CDR1 SGDLS, CDR2 YYNGEE. V was clipped by 2 bases and J by 6 bases; unmatched bases: 4. The CDR3 here is CASSVTSGRAVEQYF. CDR3 bases: TGTGCCAGCAGCGTGACTAGCGGGAGGGCCGTCGAGCAGTACTTC.

This chain uses TRBV19 with TRBJ1-2; TRBD1 matches 7 bases. Germline V gene lookup returns CDR1 LNHDA and CDR2 SQIVND (reference sequence). The CDR3 spans 13 residues. V trimming: 7 bases; J trimming: 2 bases; junction bases outside the gene matches: 4. In nucleotides, the CDR3 is TGTGCCAGTACTTCGACAGGGAACTATGGCTACACCTTC. This sequence encodes CASTSTGNYGYTF.

A single count supports this clone. The gene calls are TRBV19 and TRBJ2-2; the D gene is possibly TRBD1 (6 bases). Germline lookup yields CDR1 LNHDA and CDR2 SQIVND (reference sequence). This CDR3 has 16 residues. V was cut by 2 bases and J by 0 bases, with 10 bases left in between. CDR3 nucleotide sequence: TGTGCCAGTAGTATAAGGGGGTGGCCGAACACCGGGGAGCTGTTTTTT. Amino acid sequence: CASSIRGWPNTGELFF. Combining the CDR3 with reference TRBV19 and TRBJ2-2 gives the whole variable domain DGGITQSPKYLFRKEGQNVTLSCEQNLNHDAMYWYRQDPGQGLRLIYYSQIVNDFQKGDIAEGYSVSREKKESFPLTVTSAQKNPTAFYLCASSIRGWPNTGELFFGEGSRLTVL.

The chain employs TRBV27 and TRBJ2-2; D unresolved. Germline lookup yields CDR1 MNHEY and CDR2 SMNVEV (reference sequence). This CDR3 contains 13 residues. Trimming left V 4 bases short and J 0 bases short, with 3 bases between. The CDR3 region is CASSSSNTGELFF. In nucleotides, the CDR3 is TGTGCCAGCAGTTCCTCGAACACCGGGGAGCTGTTTTTT.

The J gene is TRBJ1-1, the V gene TRBV29-1; possible D gene TRBD1, 6 bases. V was trimmed by 7 bases and J by 5 bases, leaving 17 bases between them. The germline gives CDR1 SQVTM, CDR2 ANQGSEA. The CDR3 extends over 13 amino acids. The CDR3 loop is CSAGRGAKTEAFF. CDR3 nucleotides: TGCAGCGCTGGTCGGGGGGCGAAGACTGAAGCTTTCTTT.

This sequence joins TRBV19 and TRBJ2-2, with D unresolved. The CDR3 is 13 amino acids. CDR1 and CDR2 (germline): LNHDA, SQIVND (reference sequence). Trimming cost V 7 bases and J 5 bases, with 11 bases left between them. CDR3 in DNA: TGTGCCAGTAAAGTAACGGAGACCGGGGAGCTGTTTTTT. This sequence encodes CASKVTETGELFF.